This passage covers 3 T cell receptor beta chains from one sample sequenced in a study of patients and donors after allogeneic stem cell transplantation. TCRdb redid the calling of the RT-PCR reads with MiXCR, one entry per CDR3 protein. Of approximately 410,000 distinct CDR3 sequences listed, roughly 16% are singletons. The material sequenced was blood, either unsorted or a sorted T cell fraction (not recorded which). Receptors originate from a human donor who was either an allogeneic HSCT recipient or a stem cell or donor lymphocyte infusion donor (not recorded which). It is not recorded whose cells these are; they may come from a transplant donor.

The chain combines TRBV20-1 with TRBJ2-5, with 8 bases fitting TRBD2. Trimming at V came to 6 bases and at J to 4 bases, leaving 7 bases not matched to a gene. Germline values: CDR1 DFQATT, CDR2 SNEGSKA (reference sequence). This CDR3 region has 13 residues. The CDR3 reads CSAPPGGRETQYF. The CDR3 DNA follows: TGCAGTGCGCCCCCGGGGGGGAGAGAGACCCAGTACTTC.

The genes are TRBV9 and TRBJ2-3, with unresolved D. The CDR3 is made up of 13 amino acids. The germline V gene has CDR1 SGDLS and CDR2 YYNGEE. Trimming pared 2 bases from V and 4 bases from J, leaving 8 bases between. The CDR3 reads CASSVNSADTQYF. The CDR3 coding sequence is TGTGCCAGCAGCGTTAACTCCGCAGATACGCAGTATTTT. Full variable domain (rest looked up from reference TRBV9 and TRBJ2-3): DSGVTQTPKHLITATGQRVTLRCSPRSGDLSVYWYQQSLDQGLQFLIQYYNGEERAKGNILERFSAQQFPDLHSELNLSSLELGDSALYFCASSVNSADTQYFGPGTRLTVL.

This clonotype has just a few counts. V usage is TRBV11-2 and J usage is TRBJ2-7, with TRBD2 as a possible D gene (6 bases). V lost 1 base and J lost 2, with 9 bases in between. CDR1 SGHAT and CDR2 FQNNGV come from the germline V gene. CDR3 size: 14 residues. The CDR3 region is CASSLAAGTYEQYF. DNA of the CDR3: TGTGCCAGCAGCTTAGCAGCGGGTACCTACGAGCAGTACTTC.